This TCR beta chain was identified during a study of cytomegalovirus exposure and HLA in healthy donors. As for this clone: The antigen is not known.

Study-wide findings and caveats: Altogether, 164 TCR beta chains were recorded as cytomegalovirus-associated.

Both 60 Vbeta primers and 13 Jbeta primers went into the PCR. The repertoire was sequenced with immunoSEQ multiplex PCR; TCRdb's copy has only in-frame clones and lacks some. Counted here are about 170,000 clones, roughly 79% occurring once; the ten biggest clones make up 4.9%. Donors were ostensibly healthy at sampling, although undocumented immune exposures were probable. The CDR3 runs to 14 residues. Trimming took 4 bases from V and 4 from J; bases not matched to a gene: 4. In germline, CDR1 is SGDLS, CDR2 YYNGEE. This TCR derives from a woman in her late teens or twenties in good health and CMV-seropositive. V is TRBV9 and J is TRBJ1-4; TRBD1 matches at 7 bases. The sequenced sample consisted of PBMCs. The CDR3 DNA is TGTGCCAGCAGCCCCACAGGGGTTAATGAAAAACTGTTTTTT. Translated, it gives CASSPTGVNEKLFF. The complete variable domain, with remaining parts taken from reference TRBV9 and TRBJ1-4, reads DSGVTQTPKHLITATGQRVTLRCSPRSGDLSVYWYQQSLDQGLQFLIQYYNGEERAKGNILERFSAQQFPDLHSELNLSSLELGDSALYFCASSPTGVNEKLFFGSGTQLSVL.